The clone carrying this T cell receptor beta chain has a count of ten or more. Antigen: not known. The study amplified the TCR beta CDR3 region from genomic DNA. This amplification was carried out by two rounds of multiplex PCR. First-round PCR employed TRBV- and TRBJ-specific primers for each gene. TCRdb independently ran MiXCR on the multiplex PCR reads; one entry per CDR3 protein. The sample records about 25,000 distinct CDR3 sequences, roughly two fifths being singletons. This specimen belongs to a study of prognosis after radiotherapy for stage I lung cancer. Study results and limitations: Diminished Shannon entropy following stereotactic body radiation therapy characterized patients who developed distant metastases. The authors did not determine whether the expanded TCR clones were tumor-specific.

Each of the patients had no lymph node involvement on CT and PET/CT and no prior chemotherapy, radiotherapy or other malignancies. Investigators drew around 6 milliliters of peripheral blood at each of two time points. The source is a donor over 45 with non-small cell lung cancer. This sample comprised PBMCs, obtained before or after stereotactic body radiation therapy (not recorded which).

CDR3 sequence: CAWTTGVSSYNEQFF. The CDR3 DNA reads as TGTGCCTGGACCACGGGGGTGAGCTCCTACAATGAGCAGTTCTTC. The chain links TRBV30 to TRBJ2-1, with D tentatively TRBD2 (6 bases). This CDR3 spans 15 amino acids. The V end lost 4 bases, the J end lost 0 bases, and 13 bases lay between the germline ends. Germline lookup yields CDR1 GTSNPN and CDR2 SVGIG (reference sequence).